This T cell receptor beta chain was found in a study of CD8 T cells in ankylosing spondylitis. Germline assignment: CDR1 GTSNPN and CDR2 SVGIG (reference sequence). V shed 0 bases and J shed 3 bases, with 9 bases lying between them. This CDR3 has 14 amino acids. In TCRdb, the 5' RACE reads were re-called with MiXCR into one record per CDR3 protein. The table has about 340,000 distinct CDR3 sequences, roughly 15% seen once. About this clonotype itself: Its antigen is unidentified.

Study results and limitations: Earlier work had already found some motif variants in reactive arthritis synovial fluid and blood. Disease-linked clones proved CD8+ and comparatively uncommon in peripheral blood.

This chain connects TRBV30 to TRBJ1-5; D perhaps matches TRBD1 (6 bases). The TCR was taken from a male donor with ankylosing spondylitis or in good health (not recorded which). Sequenced sample: blood, either unsorted or a sorted T cell fraction (not recorded which). The CDR3 DNA is TGTGCCTGGAGTGTAGGGGGGCTCAATCAGCCCCAGCATTTT. Protein: CAWSVGGLNQPQHF.